This T cell receptor beta chain was observed in a study of identical twins. Study findings and constraints: The models systematically underestimated how much out-of-frame TCR alpha was shared in monozygotic twins.

TCRdb re-analysed the 5' RACE reads in MiXCR, keeping a single row per CDR3 protein. This table has around 490,000 distinct CDR3 sequences, roughly 15% appearing once. CDR1 LGHDT and CDR2 YNNKEL come from the germline V gene (reference sequence). After removal of 1 base from V and 12 bases from J, the junction contained 8 bases not matched to a gene. This CDR3 is 15 amino acids long. This clonotype showed up just a few times. Its target is unknown. These records were also assigned to another study, of yellow fever vaccine responses in identical twins.

The receptor was isolated from a woman aged 18-29 years in good health. J is TRBJ2-1 and V is TRBV3-1; TRBD2 aligns across 11 bases. Sequenced material: CD4+ T cells sorted from blood. CDR3 nucleotide sequence: TGTGCCAGCAGCCAAGTTAGCGGGGGGGCTGGTTGGCAGTTCTTC. Residues: CASSQVSGGAGWQFF.